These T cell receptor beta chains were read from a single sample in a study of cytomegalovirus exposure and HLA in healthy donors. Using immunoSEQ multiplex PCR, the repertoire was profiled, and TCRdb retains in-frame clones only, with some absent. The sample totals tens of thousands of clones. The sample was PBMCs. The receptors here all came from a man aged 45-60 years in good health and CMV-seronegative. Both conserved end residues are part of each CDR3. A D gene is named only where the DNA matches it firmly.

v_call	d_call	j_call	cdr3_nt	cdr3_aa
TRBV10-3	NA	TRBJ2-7	TGTGCCATCAGTGCCAACAGGGGGGGACGGAACTACGAGCAGTACTTC	CAISANRGGRNYEQYF
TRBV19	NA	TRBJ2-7	TGTGCCAGTAGTTCCCAGGTGAGCTCCTACGAGCAGTACTTC	CASSSQVSSYEQYF
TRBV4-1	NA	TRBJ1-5	TGCGCCAGCAGCCAAGAGCAGAGCAATCAGCCCCAGCATTTT	CASSQEQSNQPQHF
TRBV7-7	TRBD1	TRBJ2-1	TGTGCTAGCAGCCCAGGGGGCTCCTACAATGAGCAGTTCTTC	CASSPGGSYNEQFF
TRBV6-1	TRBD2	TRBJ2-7	TGTGCCAGCAGTGAACGGGTTAGCGGGGGGTTATATTCCTACGAGCAGTACTTC	CASSERVSGGLYSYEQYF
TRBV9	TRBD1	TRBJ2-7	TGTGCCAGCAGCCCCCCCCGAGGGCAGGGGGTCAACGAGCAGTACTTC	CASSPPRGQGVNEQYF
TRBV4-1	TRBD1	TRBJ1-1	TGCGCCAGCAGCCAGGGGCAGGGGGTGAACACTGAAGCTTTCTTT	CASSQGQGVNTEAFF
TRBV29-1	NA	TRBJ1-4	TGCAGCGTTGCCCCGGGTGGAAAACTGTTTTTT	CSVAPGGKLFF
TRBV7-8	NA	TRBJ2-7	TGTGCCAGCAGCTTAGACAGATCCTACGGGCAGTACTTC	CASSLDRSYGQYF
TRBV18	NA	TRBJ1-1	TGTGCCAGCTCACCACCTGTTAAGCGAACTGAAGCTTTCTTT	CASSPPVKRTEAFF
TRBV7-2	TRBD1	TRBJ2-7	TGTGCCAGCAGTCCACCGGGACAGACCTACGAGCAGTACTTC	CASSPPGQTYEQYF
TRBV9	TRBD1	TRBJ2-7	TGTGCCAGCAGCGGACAGGGGGCTGGATCCTACGAGCAGTACTTC	CASSGQGAGSYEQYF
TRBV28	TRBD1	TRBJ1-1	TGTGCCAGCAGTCTGGGGACAGTCTTGAACACTGAAGCTTTCTTT	CASSLGTVLNTEAFF
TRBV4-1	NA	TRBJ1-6	TGCGCCAGCAGCCAAGATTTAAATTCACCCCTCCACTTT	CASSQDLNSPLHF
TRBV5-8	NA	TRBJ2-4	TGTGCCAGCAGCTTGGTATCCCAGGGGAACATTCAGTACTTC	CASSLVSQGNIQYF
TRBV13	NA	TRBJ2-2	TGTGCCAGCAGCTTAGGAGGAGGGTATACCGGGGAGCTGTTTTTT	CASSLGGGYTGELFF
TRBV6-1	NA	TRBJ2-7	TGTGCCAGCAGTGATATAGGGGGACCTTCCTACGAGCAGTACTTC	CASSDIGGPSYEQYF
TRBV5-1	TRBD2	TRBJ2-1	TGCGCCAGCAGCTTGGTTGCGGGGGGAACATACAATGAGCAGTTCTTC	CASSLVAGGTYNEQFF
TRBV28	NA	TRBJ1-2	TGTGCCAGCAGTTACCCGGGAGTTTATGGCTACACCTTC	CASSYPGVYGYTF
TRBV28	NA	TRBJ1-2	TGTGCCAGCAGTTCAGGGGCACAGGGCGGCTATGGCTACACCTTC	CASSSGAQGGYGYTF
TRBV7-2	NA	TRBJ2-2	TGTGCCAGCAGATCTAGGCGGGGGCCGAACACCGGGGAGCTGTTTTTT	CASRSRRGPNTGELFF
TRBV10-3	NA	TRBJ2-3	TGTGCCATCAGTGAAGGTCCTGGCAGGAGCACAGATACGCAGTATTTT	CAISEGPGRSTDTQYF
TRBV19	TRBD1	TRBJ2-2	TGTGCCAGTAGGTGGGGGACAGGAATCAGCACCGGGGAGCTGTTTTTT	CASRWGTGISTGELFF
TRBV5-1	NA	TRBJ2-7	TGCGCCAGCAGCCATTATGAGAACTACGAGCAGTACTTC	CASSHYENYEQYF
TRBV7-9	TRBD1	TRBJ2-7	TGTGCCAGCAGCAGACGACAGGGTACCTACGAGCAGTACTTC	CASSRRQGTYEQYF
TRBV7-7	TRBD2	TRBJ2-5	TGTGCTAGCAGCTTAGCGGGAGTCCAAGAGACCCAGTACTTC	CASSLAGVQETQYF
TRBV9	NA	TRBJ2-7	TGTGCCAGCAGCGCCAGGGGCCCCCTCTCCTACGAGCAGTACTTC	CASSARGPLSYEQYF
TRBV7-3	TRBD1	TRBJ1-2	TGTGCCAGCAGCCCCGGGACAGTAGACTTCTATGGCTACACCTTC	CASSPGTVDFYGYTF
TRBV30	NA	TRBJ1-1	TGTGCCTGGAGTTACAGGGAGAACACTGAAGCTTTCTTT	CAWSYRENTEAFF
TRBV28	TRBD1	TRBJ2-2	TGTGCCAGCAAGGACAGGATGGGCACCGGGGAGCTGTTTTTT	CASKDRMGTGELFF
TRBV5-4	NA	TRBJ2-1	TGTGCCAGCAGCTTCGACTTATACAATGAGCAGTTCTTC	CASSFDLYNEQFF
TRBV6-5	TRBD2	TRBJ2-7	TGTGCCAGCAGTTACTCGACTAGCGGGGGCTTCTACGAGCAGTACTTC	CASSYSTSGGFYEQYF
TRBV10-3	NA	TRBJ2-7	TGTGCCATCAGTTACGGGAGACCGGATGACTACGAGCAGTACTTC	CAISYGRPDDYEQYF